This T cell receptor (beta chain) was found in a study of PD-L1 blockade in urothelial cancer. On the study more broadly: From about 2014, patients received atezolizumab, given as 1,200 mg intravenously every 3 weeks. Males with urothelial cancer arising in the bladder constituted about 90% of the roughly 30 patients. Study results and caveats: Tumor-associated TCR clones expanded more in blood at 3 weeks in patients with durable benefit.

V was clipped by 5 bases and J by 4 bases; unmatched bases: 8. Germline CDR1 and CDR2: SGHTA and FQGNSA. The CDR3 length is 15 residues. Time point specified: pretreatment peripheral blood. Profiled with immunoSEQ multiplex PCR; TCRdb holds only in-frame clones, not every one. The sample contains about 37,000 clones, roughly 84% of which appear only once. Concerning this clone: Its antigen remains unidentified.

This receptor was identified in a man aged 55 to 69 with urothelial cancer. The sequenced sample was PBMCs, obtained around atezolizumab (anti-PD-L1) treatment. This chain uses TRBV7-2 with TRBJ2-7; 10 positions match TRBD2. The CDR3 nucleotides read TGTGCCAGCAGCCCTACCGGGACTAGCGTATACGAGCAGTACTTC. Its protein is CASSPTGTSVYEQYF.